This TCR beta chain was identified in a study of blood T cell repertoires in COVID-19 (dated by TCRdb to the early 2020s). A note on the overall study: The collaborator samples originated in the United States, Italy and Spain and spanned the acute and convalescent phases of COVID-19. The prospective study material was composed of cDNA or gDNA derived from T cells, B-cell-depleted T cells, or PBMCs. Deeply sampled blood TCRbeta repertoires from subjects exposed to, actively infected with, or recovered from COVID-19 were included in the dataset. A freely available public database, intended as a resource for researchers studying the immune response to SARS-CoV-2, is where the repertoires were released. The samples were drawn from the first 160 participants of the ongoing ImmuneRACE study and from over a thousand subjects provided by 6 global collaborators. Sample metadata almost always included a de-identified subject ID, COVID-19 status, age in years and sex. Where available, HLA class I and class II types were obtained from metadata supplied by the sample provider rather than from assay-based typing.

The study at large found these results: The quantity of clinical and demographic metadata differed by source and by participant and was supplied without curation.

TCRbeta CDR3 regions were amplified from genomic DNA by means of the immunoSEQ Assay, a bias-controlled multiplex PCR. Turning to the authors' computational methods: Within the assay, amplification of reference gene primers was used to estimate how many nucleated cells each sample contained. To quantify the absolute abundance of each unique TCRbeta CDR3 rearrangement, sequence reads were collapsed and filtered. For each sample, productive Simpson clonality was calculated as the square root of Simpson's diversity index across productive rearrangements. Imported from immuneACCESS, the table was reduced by TCRdb to in-frame sequences with V and J called. These copies leave out some clones; in studies compared against another copy, an unresolved V gene accounts for under half, and the cause of the remainder is not known. V and J calls plus clone size are reproduced from that table; the DNA served to infer D and trimming. The sample table shows 90,000 to 120,000 clones, and around 90% are seen once. 4% to 6% of the sample is in the top ten clones.

Spanning cysteine to phenylalanine, the CDR3 consists of 16 amino acids. CDR3 DNA is the only sequence kept; it has 48 bases, read in frame from the first base. From the germline V gene, CDR1 is MDHEN and CDR2 is SYDVKM. Clipping removes 5 bases from V and 0 bases from J, with 7 as the unmatched junction base count. Whole blood was collected in K2EDTA tubes by collaborating institutions according to the institutions' own protocols. For TCRbeta analysis, collaborators shipped samples in one of three forms: frozen whole blood, isolated PBMCs, or DNA extracted from either of those sample types. A note on this clone: No cognate antigen has been identified for it. No clone much larger than this one lies a single base away; base qualities are absent.

This chain is built from TRBV28 and TRBJ1-3; TRBD1 agrees with 7 junctional bases. Sequenced material: peripheral blood. The sequence came from a man in his forties or fifties with active or convalescent COVID-19. This receptor carries the CDR3 CASSPRTGSSGNTIYF. The nucleotide sequence reads as follows: TGTGCCAGCAGTCCCAGGACAGGAAGCTCTGGAAACACCATATATTTT. The CDR3 plus the reference TRBV28 and TRBJ1-3 genes for the other parts give the full variable domain: DVKVTQSSRYLVKRTGEKVFLECVQDMDHENMFWYRQDPGLGLRLIYFSYDVKMKEKGDIPEGYSVSREKKERFSLILESASTNQTSMYLCASSPRTGSSGNTIYFGEGSWLTVV.